This passage covers 28 T cell receptor beta chains from one sample sequenced in a study of regulatory and conventional T cells in RAG deficiency. Genomic DNA came from blood conventional CD4+ T cells gated CD25-low CD127-high. Assay: immunoSEQ multiplex PCR; the TCRdb copy retains only in-frame clones and omits some. The sample includes more than 20,000 clones, approximately 95% of them seen just once. These data were likewise used in another study, on regulatory T cells. That report adds: Amplification used 52 TRBV primers and 13 TRBJ primers.

Sequenced sample: CD25- CD4+ T cells sorted from blood. Receptors originate from a human donor in good health.

The genes are TRBV30 and TRBJ1-2, with D perhaps TRBD1 (5 bases). Trimming shortened V by 0 bases and J by 7 bases, and 18 bases separated the two germline ends. Germline V lookup: CDR1 GTSNPN, CDR2 SVGIG (reference sequence). The CDR3 extends over 15 amino acids. The CDR3 DNA reads as TGTGCCTGGAGTGTGGCCCAGGGCCTGGGTTCTGGCTACACCTTC. Protein product: CAWSVAQGLGSGYTF.

The chain links TRBV29-1 to TRBJ1-1, with unresolved D. The germline CDR1 and CDR2 sequences are SQVTM and ANQGSEA. This CDR3 has 14 amino acids. For the CDR3, the DNA is TGCAGAGCCCACCAACAGAGCATGAACACTGAAGCTTTCTTT. This translates into CRAHQQSMNTEAFF.

V and J are TRBV25-1 and TRBJ1-5; 7 bases align to TRBD1. Germline CDR1 is MGHDK and CDR2 is SYGVNS. The CDR3 extends over 14 amino acids. V lost 6 bases, J lost 2 bases, and 4 bases stayed unmatched. CDR3 DNA: TGTGCCAGCAGCGCAGGGGGAGGCAATCAGCCCCAGCATTTT. Its translation: CASSAGGGNQPQHF.

The rearrangement links TRBV30 to TRBJ1-2; D gene uncertain. This CDR3 spans 13 amino acids. V was clipped by 0 bases and J by 8 bases, with 13 bases between them. The germline CDR1 and CDR2 sequences are GTSNPN and SVGIG (reference sequence). The CDR3 loop reads CAWSVVEAGGYTF. The CDR3 DNA reads TGTGCCTGGAGTGTAGTTGAAGCGGGGGGCTACACCTTC.

This clone was picked up a small number of times. This rearrangement joins TRBV19 to TRBJ2-2, with 8 bases aligning to TRBD1. J lost 2 bases, V lost 4 bases, and 12 bases had no gene match. The germline V gene encodes CDR1 LNHDA and CDR2 SQIVND (reference sequence). This CDR3 spans 18 amino acids. The CDR3 sequence: CASSRRTGNMFNTGELFF. CDR3 coding DNA: TGTGCCAGTAGTAGAAGGACAGGGAATATGTTTAACACCGGGGAGCTGTTTTTT.

V is TRBV6-1 and J is TRBJ1-2; tentative D call: TRBD1 (6 bases). The V end lost 9 bases, the J end lost 2 bases, and 13 bases lay between the germline ends. Germline V CDR1 and CDR2: MNHNS, SASEGT. The CDR3 is 13 amino acids. In nucleotides, the CDR3 is TGTGCCAGTACAGGGATCGTCAACTATGGCTACACCTTC. Translation gives CASTGIVNYGYTF.

CDR3 residues: CASSSDRGRVYEQYF. The DNA for the CDR3 is TGTGCCAGCAGTTCCGACAGGGGAAGGGTCTACGAGCAGTACTTC. The chain carries TRBV6-5 and TRBJ2-7; 8 bases are shared with TRBD1. V lost 4 bases to trimming and J lost 3 bases; unmatched junction nucleotides: 8. This CDR3 has 15 residues. Germline CDR1 MNHEY, CDR2 SVGAGI.

This chain links TRBV27 with TRBJ1-2, with 10 bases fitting TRBD1. V shed 5 bases and J 3 bases; nucleotides not matched to a gene: 9. The CDR3 is 16 residues long. Germline V gene lookup returns CDR1 MNHEY and CDR2 SMNVEV (reference sequence). CDR3 residues: CASSALQTGGDYGYTF. The CDR3 DNA sequence: TGTGCCAGCAGTGCCCTCCAGACAGGGGGCGACTATGGCTACACCTTC.

The J gene is TRBJ2-7, the V gene TRBV6-1, with 7 positions matching TRBD1. Trimming took 5 bases from V and 0 from J; bases not matched to a gene: 7. The CDR3 loop spans 15 amino acids. CDR1 and CDR2 from the germline V gene are MNHNS and SASEGT. The chain's CDR3 is CASSRSRGISYEQYF. CDR3 bases: TGTGCCAGCAGTCGATCCAGGGGGATCTCCTACGAGCAGTACTTC.

This clone has only one observation. V and J are TRBV9 and TRBJ2-3; D perhaps matches TRBD1 (5 bases). The V and J ends lost 3 bases and 0 bases respectively, with 14 bases between them. The CDR3 is made up of 16 amino acids. Germline values: CDR1 SGDLS, CDR2 YYNGEE. The CDR3 nucleotides read TGTGCCAGCAGCGCGTCTGGGGCCCGAAGCACAGATACGCAGTATTTT. Protein sequence: CASSASGARSTDTQYF.

The V call is TRBV7-8, the J call TRBJ1-2; 7 bases map to TRBD1. The CDR3 has 15 amino acids. Per germline, CDR1 SGHVS and CDR2 FQNEAQ. Losses at the gene ends were 5 bases for V and 3 bases for J; bases not matched to a gene: 9. This CDR3 reads CASSQTGRTYYGYTF. In DNA, the CDR3 is TGTGCCAGCAGCCAGACAGGGCGCACGTACTATGGCTACACCTTC.

V gene TRBV10-3 combines with J gene TRBJ2-3, with D unclear. The V gene's germline CDR1 is ENHRY and CDR2 SYGVKD. V was pared by 8 bases and J by 1 base, with 10 bases between. This CDR3 comprises 13 residues. Here the CDR3 reads CAIESTRTDTQYF. CDR3 bases: TGTGCCATCGAGTCTACCCGCACAGATACGCAGTATTTT.

This rearrangement joins TRBV5-4 to TRBJ1-2, with a weak D call TRBD1 (6 bases). Trimming removed 4 bases at V and 0 bases at J, with 22 bases between. Germline CDR1 SGHNT, CDR2 YYREEE (reference sequence). This CDR3 is 18 amino acids long. The DNA of the CDR3 is TGTGCCAGCAGCGCCCCGGCGACAGGATCTGAAGCTAACTATGGCTACACCTTC. Translated, it gives CASSAPATGSEANYGYTF.

The chain carries TRBV30 and TRBJ1-1, with D unresolved. This CDR3 is built from 17 residues. Germline V gives CDR1 GTSNPN, CDR2 SVGIG (reference sequence). The germline V and J ends were trimmed by 3 bases and 9 bases, with 29 bases remaining between them. The CDR3 nucleotides are TGTGCCTGGAGCCCCGGGAGAGTCAGTAAAATTGCGCTGAAAGCTTTCTTT. Translation gives CAWSPGRVSKIALKAFF.

The V and J genes are TRBV28 and TRBJ2-7; 9 nucleotides line up with TRBD1. Germline assignment: CDR1 MDHEN and CDR2 SYDVKM. This CDR3 has 12 residues. With 11 bases clipped from V and 5 bases from J, the junction kept 7 bases outside the gene matches. CDR3 residues: CASSGTGHEQYF. CDR3 DNA sequence: TGTGCCTCGTCCGGGACAGGGCACGAGCAGTACTTC.

On this clone itself: The same CDR3 is also encoded by other DNA sequences in this sample. V and J are TRBV5-6 and TRBJ1-1; D remains ambiguous. This CDR3 is built from 14 residues. Trimming cost V 0 bases and J 2 bases, with 8 bases left between them. Germline V gene sequence: CDR1 SGHDT, CDR2 YYEEEE. The CDR3 bases are TGTGCCAGCAGCTTGGGGCGGGGAAACACTGAAGCTTTCTTT. Protein: CASSLGRGNTEAFF.

This sequence joins TRBV7-3 and TRBJ1-5; TRBD1 agrees at 10 bases. The junction had 5 bases not matched to a gene; V was cut back by 5 bases and J by 4 bases. CDR1 SGHTA and CDR2 FQGTGA come from the germline V gene. The CDR3 spans 15 residues. The CDR3 coding sequence is TGTGCCAGCAGCCCTGACAGGGGGCGAAATCAGCCCCAGCATTTT. This codes for CASSPDRGRNQPQHF.

This chain links TRBV6-5 with TRBJ1-1, with D uncertain. This CDR3 has 14 residues. CDR1 is MNHEY, CDR2 SVGAGI, per germline. Trimming left V 11 bases short and J 4 bases short, with 20 bases between. DNA for the CDR3: TGTGCCGTCAGGAGAGGGCTTGGGAGCACTGAAGCTTTCTTT. Residues: CAVRRGLGSTEAFF.

The CDR3 DNA is TGTGCCAGTAGTACCCAAACAGGGCTCGGGGAGCTGTTTTTT. Its translation is CASSTQTGLGELFF. The chain carries TRBV19 and TRBJ2-2; maybe TRBD1 (6 bases). CDR3 size: 14 residues. Per the germline V gene, CDR1 is LNHDA and CDR2 is SQIVND (reference sequence). Trimming removed 4 bases from V and 7 bases from J, with 13 bases in between.

The chain recombines TRBV28 with TRBJ1-2; D ambiguous. Per germline, CDR1 MDHEN and CDR2 SYDVKM. The CDR3 runs to 17 residues. V gave up 7 bases and J gave up 3 bases, with 24 bases separating them. The CDR3 is CASIPFVRGAGHYGYTF. Written as DNA, the CDR3 is TGTGCCAGCATACCCTTCGTCCGGGGAGCCGGTCACTATGGCTACACCTTC.

This sequence joins TRBV2 and TRBJ1-2, with 12 bases fitting TRBD1. This CDR3 comprises 16 residues. V lost 5 bases to trimming and J lost 0 bases; unmatched junction nucleotides: 4. The germline V gene has CDR1 SNHLY and CDR2 FYNNEI. The CDR3 here is CASSRDRGQANYGYTF. CDR3 nucleotides: TGTGCCAGCAGTCGGGACAGGGGGCAAGCTAACTATGGCTACACCTTC.

This chain links TRBV10-3 with TRBJ1-1; a weak D match, TRBD1 (6 bases). V lost 4 bases and J lost 0, with 12 bases in between. The CDR3 is made up of 15 amino acids. The germline V gene encodes CDR1 ENHRY and CDR2 SYGVKD. The DNA of the CDR3 is TGTGCCATCAGTGGCCAGACAGGACTGAACACTGAAGCTTTCTTT. Amino acid sequence: CAISGQTGLNTEAFF.

V gene TRBV5-1 combines with J gene TRBJ2-1, with a possible D match to TRBD1 (5 bases). The CDR3 runs to 14 residues. With 7 bases removed from V and 3 bases from J, the gap between germline ends came to 14 bases. CDR1 and CDR2 from the germline V gene are SGHRS and YFSETQ. Written as DNA, the CDR3 is TGCGCCAGCTGGGAAGGGGATAGCTACAATGAGCAGTTCTTC. It codes for CASWEGDSYNEQFF.

This chain connects TRBV6-1 to TRBJ1-2; TRBD1 is a possible D gene (5 bases). The V and J ends lost 7 bases and 4 bases respectively, with 13 bases between them. This CDR3 has 13 amino acids. The germline V gene has CDR1 MNHNS and CDR2 SASEGT. The CDR3 DNA reads TGTGCCAGCACCTCCCGGGGGACCTATGGCTACACCTTC. Its translation: CASTSRGTYGYTF.

A word on this clone: Distinct nucleotide sequences in the sample also encode this CDR3. The genes are TRBV30 and TRBJ1-6; D may be TRBD1 (5 bases). The CDR3 loop spans 15 amino acids. Germline CDR1 is GTSNPN and CDR2 is SVGIG (reference sequence). V lost 3 bases and J 5 bases, leaving 14 bases between the germline ends. The CDR3 bases are TGTGCCTGGAGCGGGGGTGGTATGGATAATTCACCCCTCCACTTT. Translating gives CAWSGGGMDNSPLHF.

V is TRBV25-1 and J is TRBJ1-2; D is ambiguous. The ends were cut back, 3 bases at V and 3 bases at J, with 8 bases in the middle. The CDR3 sequence is 13 residues long. Germline V CDR1 and CDR2: MGHDK, SYGVNS. CDR3 bases: TGTGCCAGCAGTGACTATAGAGACTATGGCTACACCTTC. Translating gives CASSDYRDYGYTF.

This chain uses TRBV4-2 with TRBJ1-1; D gene uncertain. Per germline, CDR1 LGHNA and CDR2 YNFKEQ. The CDR3 is 14 amino acids. Trimming removed 7 bases from V and 0 bases from J, with 12 bases in between. The CDR3 region has the DNA TGTGCCAGCAATCCCCAGGCGTTGAACACTGAAGCTTTCTTT. Translation gives CASNPQALNTEAFF.

The CDR3 nucleotides are TGCGCCAGCAGTGAGTCAAGGCAGGGGGCAGGCGAGCAGTACTTC. As protein: CASSESRQGAGEQYF. This rearrangement joins TRBV10-1 to TRBJ2-7; TRBD1 aligns across 8 bases. The CDR3 spans 15 residues. V gave up 0 bases and J gave up 6 bases; unmatched junction bases: 7. Germline lookup yields CDR1 WNHNN and CDR2 SYGVQD (reference sequence).